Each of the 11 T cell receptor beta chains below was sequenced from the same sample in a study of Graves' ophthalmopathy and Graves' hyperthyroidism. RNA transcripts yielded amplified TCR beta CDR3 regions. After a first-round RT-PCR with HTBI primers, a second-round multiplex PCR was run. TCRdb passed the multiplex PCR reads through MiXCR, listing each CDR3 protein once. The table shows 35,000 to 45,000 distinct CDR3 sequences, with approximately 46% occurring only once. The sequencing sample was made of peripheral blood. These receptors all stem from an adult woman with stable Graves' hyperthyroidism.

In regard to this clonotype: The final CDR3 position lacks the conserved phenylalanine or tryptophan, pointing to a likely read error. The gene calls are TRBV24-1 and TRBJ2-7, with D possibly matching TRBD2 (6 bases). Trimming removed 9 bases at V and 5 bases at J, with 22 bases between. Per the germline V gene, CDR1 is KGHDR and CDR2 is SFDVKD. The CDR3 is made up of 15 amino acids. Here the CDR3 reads CATGPRGKRSNEQYS. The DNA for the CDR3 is TGTGCCACCGGTCCTCGGGGGAAGAGAAGTAACGAGCAGTACTCC.

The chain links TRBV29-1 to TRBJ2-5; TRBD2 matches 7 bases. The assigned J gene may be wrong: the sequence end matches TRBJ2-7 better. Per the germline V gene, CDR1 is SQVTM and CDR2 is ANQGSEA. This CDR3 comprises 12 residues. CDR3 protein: CSVAGGTYEQYF. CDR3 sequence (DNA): TGCAGCGTTGCGGGAGGTACCTACGAGCAGTACTTC.

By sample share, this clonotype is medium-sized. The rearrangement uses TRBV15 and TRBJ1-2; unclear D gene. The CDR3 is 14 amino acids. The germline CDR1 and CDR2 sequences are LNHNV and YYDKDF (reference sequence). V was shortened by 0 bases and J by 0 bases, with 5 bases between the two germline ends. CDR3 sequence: CATSRDPANYGYTF. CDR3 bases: TGTGCCACCAGCAGAGACCCAGCTAACTATGGCTACACCTTC.

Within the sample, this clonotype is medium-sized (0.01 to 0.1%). In nucleotides, the CDR3 is TGCAGCGTCGAGAGGGCAGGGGATGAAAAACTGTTTTTT. Amino acid sequence: CSVERAGDEKLFF. The gene calls are TRBV29-1 and TRBJ1-4; perhaps TRBD1 as D (6 bases). Germline CDR1 and CDR2: SQVTM and ANQGSEA. The ends were cut back, 6 bases at V and 6 bases at J, with 14 bases in the middle. The CDR3 contains 13 residues.

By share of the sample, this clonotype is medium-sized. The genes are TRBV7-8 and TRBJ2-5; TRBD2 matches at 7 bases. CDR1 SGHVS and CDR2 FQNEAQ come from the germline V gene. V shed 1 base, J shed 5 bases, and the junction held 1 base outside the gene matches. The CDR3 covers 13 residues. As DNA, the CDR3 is TGTGCCAGCAGCTTAGTCGGGGGGGAGACCCAGTACTTC. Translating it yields CASSLVGGETQYF.

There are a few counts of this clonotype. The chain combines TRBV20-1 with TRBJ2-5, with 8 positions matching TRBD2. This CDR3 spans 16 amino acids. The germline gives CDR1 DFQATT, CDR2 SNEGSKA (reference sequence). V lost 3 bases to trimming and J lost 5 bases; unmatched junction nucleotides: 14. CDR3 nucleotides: TGCAGTGCTAGGGGAACTAGCGGAAACTCAGGGGAGACCCAGTACTTC. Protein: CSARGTSGNSGETQYF.

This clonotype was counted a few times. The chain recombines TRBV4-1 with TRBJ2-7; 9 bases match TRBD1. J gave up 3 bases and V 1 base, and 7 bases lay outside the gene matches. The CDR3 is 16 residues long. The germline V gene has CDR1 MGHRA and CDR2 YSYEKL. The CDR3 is CASSQGGGTGNYEQYF. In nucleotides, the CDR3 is TGCGCCAGCAGCCAAGGAGGCGGGACAGGGAACTACGAGCAGTACTTC.

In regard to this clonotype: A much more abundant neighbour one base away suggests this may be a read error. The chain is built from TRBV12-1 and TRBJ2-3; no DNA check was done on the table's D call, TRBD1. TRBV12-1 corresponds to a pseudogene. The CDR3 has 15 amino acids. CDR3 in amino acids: CASSSITGGGDTQYF. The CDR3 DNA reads TGTGCCAGCAGCTCAATTACCGGAGGGGGGGATACGCAGTATTTT.

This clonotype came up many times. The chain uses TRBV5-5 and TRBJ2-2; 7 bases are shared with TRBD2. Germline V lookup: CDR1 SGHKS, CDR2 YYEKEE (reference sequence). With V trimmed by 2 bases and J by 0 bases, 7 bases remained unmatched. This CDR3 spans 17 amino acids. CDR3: CASSLKASGTNTGELFF. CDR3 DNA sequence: TGTGCCAGCAGCTTAAAGGCTAGCGGAACGAACACCGGGGAGCTGTTTTTT.

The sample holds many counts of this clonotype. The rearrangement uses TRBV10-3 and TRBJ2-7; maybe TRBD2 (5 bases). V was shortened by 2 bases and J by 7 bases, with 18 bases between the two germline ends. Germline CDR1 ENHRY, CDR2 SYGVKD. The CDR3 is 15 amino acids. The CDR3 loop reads CAISETASPRVEQYF. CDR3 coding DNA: TGTGCCATCAGTGAGACGGCCTCACCGAGGGTGGAGCAGTACTTC.

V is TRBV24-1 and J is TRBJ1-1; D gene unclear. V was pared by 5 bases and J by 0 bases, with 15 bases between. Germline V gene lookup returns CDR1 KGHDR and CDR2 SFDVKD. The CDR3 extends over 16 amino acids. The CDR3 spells CATSAWSVTLNTEAFF. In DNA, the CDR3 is TGTGCCACCAGTGCCTGGAGTGTGACACTGAACACTGAAGCTTTCTTT.